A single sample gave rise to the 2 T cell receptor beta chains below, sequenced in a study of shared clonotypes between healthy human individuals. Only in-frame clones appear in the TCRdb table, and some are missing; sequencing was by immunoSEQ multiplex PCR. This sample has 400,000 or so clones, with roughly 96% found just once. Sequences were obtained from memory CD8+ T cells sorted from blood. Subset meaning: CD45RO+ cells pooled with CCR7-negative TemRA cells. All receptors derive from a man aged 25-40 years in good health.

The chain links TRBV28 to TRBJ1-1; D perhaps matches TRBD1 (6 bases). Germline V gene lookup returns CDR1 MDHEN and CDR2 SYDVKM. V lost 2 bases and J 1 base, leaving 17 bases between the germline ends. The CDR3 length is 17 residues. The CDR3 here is CASSLTGGLGANTEAFF. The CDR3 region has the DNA TGTGCCAGCAGTTTAACGGGGGGGCTGGGGGCGAACACTGAAGCTTTCTTT.

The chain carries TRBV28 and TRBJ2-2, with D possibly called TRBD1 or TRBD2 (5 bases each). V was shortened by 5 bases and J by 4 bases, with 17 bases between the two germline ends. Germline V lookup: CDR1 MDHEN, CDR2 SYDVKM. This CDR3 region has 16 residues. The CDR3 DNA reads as TGTGCCAGCAGTCAAACCGGGATTAGGGGCACCGGGGAGCTGTTTTTT. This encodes CASSQTGIRGTGELFF.